Sequencing of this TCR beta chain was carried out in a study of Ad26.COV2.S vaccination and SARS-CoV-2 variants. Across the whole study: Sample donor was a member of the COV1001 Ad26.COV2.S trial arm. Study-wide findings and caveats: Recipients of vaccine and of placebo showed similar breadth of their non-spike TCR repertoires.

The treatment here: roughly 19 received Ad26.COV2.S at low or high dose, single or two shots; 5 received placebo; per-sample allocation not given. Samples came from day 63 after the first vaccine or placebo injection. Data came from immunoSEQ multiplex PCR; TCRdb stores just in-frame clones and leaves some out. Of around 450,000 clones listed, approximately 90% were seen once; the top ten hold approximately 12%. Germline assignment: CDR1 LGHDT and CDR2 YNNKEL (reference sequence). V was clipped by 4 bases and J by 7 bases; unmatched bases: 3. The CDR3 is 12 amino acids. On this clone itself: The antigen remains undetermined.

Specimen: peripheral blood, collected in a trial of Ad26.COV2.S vaccine versus placebo. The origin of this receptor is a person aged 18 to 65 who received the Ad26.COV2.S COVID-19 vaccine or a placebo. This chain joins TRBV3-1 (or the pseudogene TRBV3-2) and TRBJ1-2; 7 nucleotides line up with TRBD1. CDR3 residues: CASSPGQVGYTF. CDR3 sequence (DNA): TGTGCCAGCAGCCCCGGACAGGTTGGCTACACCTTC.